These 14 T cell receptor beta chains originate from one sample sequenced in a study of lymphopenia after photon versus proton radiotherapy. The protocol was immunoSEQ multiplex PCR, while the TCRdb copy is restricted to in-frame clones and leaves out a portion. The profile shows more than 45,000 clones, approximately 84% of them singletons. The material was peripheral blood, obtained from a patient treated with proton-based radiotherapy. The source of these receptors is a man in his 60s with pancreatic cancer.

Comment on this clone: The junction does not match germline at one end; this may be a read error. This chain uses TRBV6-5 with TRBJ1-1; D gene unclear. Germline lookup yields CDR1 MNHEY and CDR2 SVGAGI. The CDR3 has 14 amino acids. CDR3 DNA: TGTGCCAGCAGATACTCGCTCAGGAACACTGAAGCTTTCTTT. It is translated as CASRYSLRNTEAFF.

V gene TRBV28 combines with J gene TRBJ1-3, with D uncertain. Trimming pared 6 bases from V and 2 bases from J, leaving 11 bases between. The CDR3 sequence is 14 residues long. Germline-derived CDR1 and CDR2 are MDHEN and SYDVKM. In DNA form, the CDR3 reads TGTGCCAGCAGGCGTGGGTCAACTGGAAACACCATATATTTT. Translation gives CASRRGSTGNTIYF.

The table lists this clone with a few counts. The rearrangement links TRBV5-1 to TRBJ2-3, with 8 bases fitting TRBD1. V was pared by 4 bases and J by 3 bases, with 13 bases of the junction left unmatched. The CDR3 loop spans 17 amino acids. CDR1 SGHRS and CDR2 YFSETQ come from the germline V gene. CDR3 in DNA: TGCGCCAGCAGCCCGCGGACAGGGCTTAGTTCGACAGATACGCAGTATTTT. It is translated as CASSPRTGLSSTDTQYF.

The chain has TRBV9 and TRBJ1-1; the D gene is possibly TRBD1 (6 bases). The CDR3 is 14 residues long. V was cut by 2 bases and J by 0 bases, with 8 bases left in between. Germline values: CDR1 SGDLS, CDR2 YYNGEE. CDR3: CASSVDSLNTEAFF. DNA for the CDR3: TGTGCCAGCAGCGTGGACAGCCTGAACACTGAAGCTTTCTTT.

The genes are TRBV30 and TRBJ2-5, with TRBD2 identical over 16 bases. Germline CDR1 GTSNPN, CDR2 SVGIG (reference sequence). The CDR3 is 14 residues long. Trimming removed 5 bases from V and 4 bases from J; junction bases left unmatched: 1. CDR3 protein: CAWGTSGRVETQYF. CDR3 nucleotides: TGTGCCTGGGGGACTAGCGGGAGGGTAGAGACCCAGTACTTC.

The chain employs TRBV29-1 and TRBJ1-1; no reliable D call. Trimming removed 4 bases at V and 5 bases at J, with 11 bases between. Germline V lookup: CDR1 SQVTM, CDR2 ANQGSEA. The CDR3 loop spans 12 amino acids. The CDR3 here is CSVVLSRTEAFF. DNA for the CDR3: TGCAGCGTTGTGCTGTCGAGGACTGAAGCTTTCTTT.

The CDR3 bases are TGTGCCAGTAGTATCGGGGCAGGCCGTGCCAATGAGCAGTTCTTC. As protein: CASSIGAGRANEQFF. V and J are TRBV19 and TRBJ2-1; D could derive from TRBD1 or TRBD2 (5 bases each). V was shortened by 3 bases and J by 6 bases, with 15 bases between the two germline ends. This CDR3 contains 15 residues. Germline V gene sequence: CDR1 LNHDA, CDR2 SQIVND (reference sequence).

The rearrangement links TRBV7-8 to TRBJ2-2; a weak D match, TRBD2 (5 bases). The CDR3 has 16 amino acids. V was cut by 6 bases and J by 5 bases, with 19 bases left in between. Germline V lookup: CDR1 SGHVS, CDR2 FQNEAQ. CDR3 region: CASRDQRAGRTGELFF. CDR3 nucleotide sequence: TGTGCCAGCAGGGACCAGAGGGCCGGTCGAACCGGGGAGCTGTTTTTT.

The chain employs TRBV5-1 and TRBJ2-1, with D perhaps TRBD2 (6 bases). CDR1 SGHRS and CDR2 YFSETQ come from the germline V gene. The CDR3 spans 15 residues. Between the trimmed V and J ends, which lost 2 bases and 0 bases, there was a span of 9 bases. CDR3 sequence (DNA): TGCGCCAGCAGCTTCGTCGGGAGCTCCTACAATGAGCAGTTCTTC. Amino acids: CASSFVGSSYNEQFF.

The rearrangement joins TRBV9 to TRBJ1-6, with D unresolved. Germline V lookup: CDR1 SGDLS, CDR2 YYNGEE. Trimming left V 5 bases short and J 7 bases short, with 13 bases between. The CDR3 is made up of 14 amino acids. DNA of the CDR3: TGTGCCAGCAGACTTGATATTGGGAATTCACCCCTCCACTTT. Protein: CASRLDIGNSPLHF.

This chain links TRBV7-3 with TRBJ2-2; D is undetermined. Germline V gives CDR1 SGHTA, CDR2 FQGTGA. There are 13 residues in the CDR3. Trimming took 0 bases from V and 7 from J, leaving 6 bases between them. The CDR3 loop reads CASSLTLGGELFF. In DNA, the CDR3 is TGTGCCAGCAGCTTAACACTGGGCGGGGAGCTGTTTTTT. Variable domain in full (rest from reference TRBV7-3 and TRBJ2-2): GAGVSQTPSNKVTEKGKYVELRCDPISGHTALYWYRQSLGQGPEFLIYFQGTGAADDSGLPNDRFFAVRPEGSVSTLKIQRTERGDSAVYLCASSLTLGGELFFGEGSRLTVL.

V is TRBV9 and J is TRBJ2-3, with TRBD2 matching 7 bases. There are 15 residues in the CDR3. With V trimmed by 0 bases and J by 6 bases, 7 bases remained unmatched. Germline V CDR1 and CDR2: SGDLS, YYNGEE. CDR3 amino acids: CASSVDVGGEDTQYF. CDR3 DNA sequence: TGTGCCAGCAGCGTAGATGTGGGAGGGGAGGATACGCAGTATTTT.

The chain carries TRBV28 and TRBJ1-2; 8 bases are shared with TRBD1. The CDR3 runs to 14 residues. The V gene end was trimmed by 6 bases and the J gene end by 8 bases; junction bases not matched to a gene: 11. Per germline, CDR1 MDHEN and CDR2 SYDVKM. The CDR3 DNA is TGTGCCAGCAGACGTACGACAGGGGTAGGAGGCTACACCTTC. Translated, it gives CASRRTTGVGGYTF.

The chain uses TRBV28 and TRBJ1-5; D possibly corresponds to TRBD1 (5 bases). CDR1 is MDHEN and CDR2 is SYDVKM in the germline V gene. The CDR3 is 15 residues long. V dropped 2 bases and J dropped 3 bases, with 11 bases sitting between them. The CDR3 is CASSLTSGNNQPQHF. CDR3 DNA sequence: TGTGCCAGCAGTTTAACCTCAGGGAACAATCAGCCCCAGCATTTT.